The clone carrying this T cell receptor (beta chain) was seen only a few times. This CDR3 has 13 amino acids. CDR1 and CDR2 from the germline V gene are SGHDN and FVKESK. With V trimmed by 8 bases and J by 2 bases, 3 bases remained unmatched. Time point in this sample: patch test 3, about 24 weeks after DPC sensitization. Treatment in this sample: therapeutic diphenylcyclopropenone sensitization with weekly scalp DPC. This specimen comes from a study of human T cells and chemical hapten exposure. Study summary: TCR yields per sample varied mostly from small pooled library volume differences.

TCRdb fed the RACE reads into MiXCR, producing one record per CDR3 protein. The data hold about 190,000 distinct CDR3 sequences, with about 22% observed a single time. The TCR was taken from a woman in her thirties or forties with alopecia areata. Some clones in this sample may be carry-over from other donors' samples. Sequenced here: whole blood, sampled in connection with sensitization to the hapten diphenylcyclopropenone (DPC). The chain couples TRBV14 to TRBJ2-1; the match to TRBD2 covers 7 bases. In nucleotides, the CDR3 is TGTGCCAGCGAGCGGGAAACCTACAATGAGCAGTTCTTC. Amino acid sequence: CASERETYNEQFF.